Listed below are T cell receptor beta chains from one sample, sequenced in a study of blood T cell repertoires in COVID-19. The protocol was immunoSEQ multiplex PCR, while the TCRdb copy is restricted to in-frame clones and leaves out a portion. The sample lists approximately 110,000 clones; roughly 76% were seen once. Sequenced: peripheral blood. Every receptor here comes from a woman in her seventies with acute or convalescent COVID-19. Each CDR3 is given with its conserved first and last residue. Fields, in order: D gene, V gene, clone size, J gene, CDR3 protein, CDR3 DNA. The D gene is left open where the match is weak. Clone size appears in some rows only: once, few, many, or a class for an expanded clone.

>TRBD1|TRBV23-1|NA|TRBJ1-2
CASNGRGPAGHGYTF
TGCGCCAGCAACGGCAGGGGGCCCGCTGGGCATGGCTACACCTTC
>TRBD1|TRBV29-1|NA|TRBJ2-3
CSVDGTGGTDTQYF
TGCAGCGTTGATGGGACAGGGGGAACAGATACGCAGTATTTT
>TRBD1|TRBV28|NA|TRBJ1-2
CASSSPPGQVNYGYTF
TGTGCCAGCAGTTCACCTCCGGGACAGGTTAACTATGGCTACACCTTC
>NA|TRBV7-9|NA|TRBJ2-1
CASTTSVRGSSYNEQFF
TGTGCCAGCACCACCTCGGTACGGGGAAGCTCCTACAATGAGCAGTTCTTC
>NA|TRBV6-2/TRBV6-3|NA|TRBJ1-5
CASSDRNNQPQHF
TGTGCCAGCAGCGACAGAAACAATCAGCCCCAGCATTTT
>NA|TRBV29-1|NA|TRBJ2-7
CSVEGGQGREQYF
TGCAGCGTTGAAGGGGGGCAGGGGCGCGAGCAGTACTTC
>NA|TRBV21-1|NA|TRBJ1-1
CASSKAGQAAAFF
TGTGCCAGCAGCAAAGCGGGACAGGCAGCAGCTTTCTTT
>NA|TRBV9|NA|TRBJ1-6
CASSARDIYNSPLHF
TGTGCCAGCAGCGCCCGGGACATCTATAATTCACCCCTCCACTTT
>NA|TRBV29-1|NA|TRBJ1-2
CSVEESRGVYGYTF
TGCAGCGTTGAAGAATCCCGCGGGGTCTATGGCTACACCTTC
>TRBD2|TRBV15|NA|TRBJ2-1
CATSRDRGGPHEQFF
TGTGCCACCAGCAGAGATCGGGGGGGGCCCCATGAGCAGTTCTTC
>TRBD2|TRBV19|once|TRBJ2-7
CASSSPLAGGGYEQYF
TGTGCCAGTAGTTCCCCTCTAGCGGGAGGGGGCTACGAGCAGTACTTC
>NA|TRBV20-1|NA|TRBJ1-4
CAGRRDRLFF
TGCGCGGGACGCCGGGATAGACTGTTTTTT
>NA|TRBV6-5|NA|TRBJ1-1
CASSSRHLNTEAFF
TGTGCCAGCAGTTCCAGACATCTGAACACTGAAGCTTTCTTT
>NA|TRBV30|NA|TRBJ2-5
CAWSTRGKETQYF
TGTGCCTGGAGTACCCGGGGGAAAGAGACCCAGTACTTC
>TRBD2|TRBV3-1/TRBV3-2|NA|TRBJ2-4
CASSQDRGGLAGGNIQYF
TGTGCCAGCAGCCAAGATCGGGGTGGATTAGCGGGGGGTAACATTCAGTACTTC
>TRBD1|TRBV19|NA|TRBJ1-1
CASSVQGARGNTEAFF
TGTGCCAGTAGTGTACAGGGGGCGCGGGGGAACACTGAAGCTTTCTTT
>NA|TRBV28|NA|TRBJ2-7
CASSSTGKTPYEQYF
TGTGCCAGCAGTTCCACGGGGAAAACTCCCTACGAGCAGTACTTC
>NA|TRBV5-8|NA|TRBJ1-3
CASSSQVISSGNTIYF
TGTGCCAGCAGCTCTCAGGTGATCTCCTCTGGAAACACCATATATTTT
>NA|TRBV11-2|NA|TRBJ1-3
CASSLGRRSGNTIYF
TGTGCCAGCAGCTTGGGGAGAAGATCTGGAAACACCATATATTTT
>NA|TRBV7-2|NA|TRBJ1-3
CASSLVPGRGLGNTIYF
TGTGCCAGCAGCTTAGTCCCTGGGCGGGGCCTTGGAAACACCATATATTTT
>NA|TRBV25-1|NA|TRBJ1-2
CASSAVYYGYTF
TGTGCCAGCAGTGCAGTATACTATGGCTACACCTTC
>NA|TRBV7-2|NA|TRBJ2-2
CASSLDGGTGELFF
TGTGCCAGCAGCTTAGATGGCGGCACCGGGGAGCTGTTTTTT
>TRBD1|TRBV11-2|once|TRBJ2-3
CASSSRTGSSTDTQYF
TGTGCCAGCAGCTCCCGGACAGGATCTAGCACAGATACGCAGTATTTT
>NA|TRBV14|NA|TRBJ2-5
CASSQVTWWQETQYF
TGTGCCAGCAGCCAAGTCACATGGTGGCAAGAGACCCAGTACTTC
>TRBD2|TRBV7-2|NA|TRBJ2-2
CASSVLAGPGELFF
TGTGCCAGCAGCGTATTAGCGGGACCCGGGGAGCTGTTTTTT
>NA|TRBV7-8|NA|TRBJ1-1
CASSLPGGGEAFF
TGTGCCAGCAGCTTACCGGGAGGGGGGGAAGCTTTCTTT
>TRBD1|TRBV10-3|once|TRBJ2-7
CAISGDRGVDEQYF
TGTGCCATCAGTGGTGACAGGGGTGTGGACGAGCAGTACTTC
>NA|TRBV12-3/TRBV12-4|NA|TRBJ1-6
CASSPGPGSPLHF
TGTGCCAGCAGCCCAGGGCCAGGCTCACCCCTCCACTTT
>TRBD1|TRBV19|NA|TRBJ1-5
CASSTGQGEQPQHF
TGTGCCAGTAGTACCGGACAGGGGGAACAGCCCCAGCATTTT
>TRBD1|TRBV19|NA|TRBJ1-1
CASRAGQGANTEAFF
TGTGCCAGTAGGGCGGGACAGGGGGCGAACACTGAAGCTTTCTTT
>TRBD1|TRBV19|NA|TRBJ2-7
CASSTGDSVYEQYF
TGTGCCAGTAGTACTGGGGACAGTGTCTACGAGCAGTACTTC
>TRBD1|TRBV6-2/TRBV6-3|NA|TRBJ1-2
CASSYPTGGSNYGYTF
TGTGCCAGCAGTTACCCAACAGGGGGCTCAAACTATGGCTACACCTTC
>TRBD1|TRBV12-3/TRBV12-4|once|TRBJ1-2
CASSLGQGGGYTF
TGTGCCAGCAGTTTAGGACAGGGTGGTGGCTACACCTTC
>TRBD1|TRBV30|NA|TRBJ1-2
CAWSVGRGRGYTF
TGTGCCTGGAGTGTGGGCAGGGGGCGCGGCTACACCTTC
>TRBD1|TRBV10-3|once|TRBJ2-5
CAIREPGQGLETQYF
TGTGCCATCAGGGAACCGGGACAGGGGTTGGAGACCCAGTACTTC
>TRBD1|TRBV4-3|NA|TRBJ2-7
CASSQVQGAGEQYF
TGCGCCAGCAGCCAAGTACAGGGGGCTGGGGAGCAGTACTTC
>TRBD1|TRBV5-4|NA|TRBJ1-4
CASSPDRGREKLFF
TGTGCCAGCAGCCCGGACAGGGGGCGCGAAAAACTGTTTTTT
>TRBD2|TRBV2|NA|TRBJ2-1
CASLGLAGFEQFF
TGTGCCAGCCTGGGGCTAGCGGGTTTTGAGCAGTTCTTC
>TRBD1|TRBV9|NA|TRBJ2-7
CASSVGVGTGTYEQYF
TGTGCCAGCAGCGTAGGCGTAGGGACAGGGACTTACGAGCAGTACTTC
>NA|TRBV7-2|few|TRBJ2-1
CASSLSGNSYNEQFF
TGTGCCAGCAGCTTATCGGGTAACTCCTACAATGAGCAGTTCTTC
>NA|TRBV6-1|NA|TRBJ2-1
CASSEEWQNEQFF
TGTGCCAGCAGTGAAGAATGGCAGAATGAGCAGTTCTTC
>TRBD1|TRBV5-6|few|TRBJ1-6
CASSLAAGQGTSPLHF
TGTGCCAGCAGCTTGGCAGCGGGACAGGGTACTTCACCCCTCCACTTT
>TRBD1|TRBV6-5|NA|TRBJ1-2
CASSSQGGGYGYTF
TGTGCCAGCAGTTCACAGGGGGGCGGCTATGGCTACACCTTC
>TRBD1|TRBV24-1|few|TRBJ2-7
CATSDGTGPSYEQYF
TGTGCCACCAGTGACGGGACAGGTCCGTCCTACGAGCAGTACTTC
>NA|TRBV11-3|NA|TRBJ2-1
CASSLGPEQFF
TGTGCCAGCAGCTTGGGCCCTGAGCAGTTCTTC
>NA|TRBV6-5|few|TRBJ1-1
CASSRGGTEAFF
TGTGCCAGCAGTCGGGGGGGCACTGAAGCTTTCTTT
>TRBD2|TRBV7-2|NA|TRBJ2-7
CASSPRTSGTGEQYF
TGTGCCAGCAGCCCGAGGACTAGCGGGACGGGGGAGCAGTACTTC
>NA|TRBV7-8|once|TRBJ1-4
CASSPVAGPNEKLFF
TGTGCCAGCAGCCCCGTAGCAGGGCCTAATGAAAAACTGTTTTTT
>TRBD1|TRBV30|few|TRBJ2-7
CAWSRDRDPYEQYF
TGTGCCTGGAGTAGGGACAGGGACCCTTACGAGCAGTACTTC